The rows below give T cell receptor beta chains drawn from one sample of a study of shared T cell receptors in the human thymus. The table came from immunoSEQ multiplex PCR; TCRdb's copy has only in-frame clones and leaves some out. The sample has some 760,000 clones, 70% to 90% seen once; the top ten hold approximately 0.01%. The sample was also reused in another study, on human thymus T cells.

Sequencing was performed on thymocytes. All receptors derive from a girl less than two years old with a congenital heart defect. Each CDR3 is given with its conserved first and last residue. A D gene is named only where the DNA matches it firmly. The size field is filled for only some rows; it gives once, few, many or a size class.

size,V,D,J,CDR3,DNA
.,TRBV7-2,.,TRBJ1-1,CASSSQGNTEAFF,TGTGCCAGCAGCTCCCAGGGGAACACTGAAGCTTTCTTT
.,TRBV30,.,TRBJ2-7,CAWSAGDDWYF,TGTGCCTGGAGTGCGGGGGACGATTGGTACTTC
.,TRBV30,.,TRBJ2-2,CAWSSCGVKGELFF,TGTGCCTGGAGTAGTTGCGGGGTAAAAGGGGAGCTGTTTTTT
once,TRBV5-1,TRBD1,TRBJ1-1,CASSLDRGVLMNTEAFF,TGCGCCAGCAGCTTGGACAGGGGTGTCCTGATGAACACTGAAGCTTTCTTT
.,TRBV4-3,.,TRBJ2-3,CASSQKGGTDTQYF,TGCGCCAGCAGCCAGAAGGGAGGAACAGATACGCAGTATTTT
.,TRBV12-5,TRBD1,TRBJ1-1,CASGLRWDRGNTEAFF,TGTGCTAGTGGTCTCCGATGGGACAGGGGGAACACTGAAGCTTTCTTT
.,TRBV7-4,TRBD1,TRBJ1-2,CASSFTTGRRGYTF,TGTGCCAGCAGCTTCACGACAGGGCGGCGCGGCTACACCTTC
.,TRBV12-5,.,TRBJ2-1,CASGGLLGLTNYNEQFF,TGTGCTAGTGGTGGCCTCTTGGGCTTGACTAACTACAATGAGCAGTTCTTC
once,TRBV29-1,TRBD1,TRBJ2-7,CSFRDRVDEQYF,TGCAGCTTCCGGGACAGGGTCGATGAGCAGTACTTC
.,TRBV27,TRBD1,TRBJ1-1,CASSKSRGDGEAFF,TGTGCCAGCAGTAAAAGCAGGGGGGATGGTGAAGCTTTCTTT
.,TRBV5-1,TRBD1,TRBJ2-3,CASSLDRTGIPDTQYF,TGCGCCAGCAGCTTGGATAGGACAGGGATACCAGATACGCAGTATTTT
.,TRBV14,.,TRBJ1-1,CASRKQVDTEAFF,TGTGCCAGCAGGAAGCAGGTGGACACTGAAGCTTTCTTT
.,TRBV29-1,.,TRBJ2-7,CSVVLRGAYEQYF,TGCAGCGTTGTTCTGCGGGGAGCCTACGAGCAGTACTTC
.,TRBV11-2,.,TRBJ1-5,CASSLGEPTGVFGNQPQHF,TGTGCCAGCAGCTTAGGAGAACCTACAGGAGTCTTCGGCAATCAGCCCCAGCATTTT
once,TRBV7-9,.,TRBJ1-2,CASCGRGGYTF,TGTGCCAGCTGCGGGCGAGGGGGCTACACCTTC
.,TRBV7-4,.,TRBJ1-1,CASSPGWGTEAFF,TGTGCCAGCAGCCCGGGGTGGGGCACTGAAGCTTTCTTT
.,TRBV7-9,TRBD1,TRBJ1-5,CASSLERGDRRHNQPQHF,TGTGCCAGCAGCCTCGAGAGGGGGGACAGGCGACATAATCAGCCCCAGCATTTT
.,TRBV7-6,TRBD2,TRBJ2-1,CASSQGGLAQVDEQFF,TGTGCCAGCAGCCAAGGTGGACTAGCACAAGTCGATGAGCAGTTCTTC
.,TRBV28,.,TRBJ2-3,CASDSGCPLGDTQYF,TGTGCCAGCGATTCAGGGTGCCCCTTAGGAGATACGCAGTATTTT